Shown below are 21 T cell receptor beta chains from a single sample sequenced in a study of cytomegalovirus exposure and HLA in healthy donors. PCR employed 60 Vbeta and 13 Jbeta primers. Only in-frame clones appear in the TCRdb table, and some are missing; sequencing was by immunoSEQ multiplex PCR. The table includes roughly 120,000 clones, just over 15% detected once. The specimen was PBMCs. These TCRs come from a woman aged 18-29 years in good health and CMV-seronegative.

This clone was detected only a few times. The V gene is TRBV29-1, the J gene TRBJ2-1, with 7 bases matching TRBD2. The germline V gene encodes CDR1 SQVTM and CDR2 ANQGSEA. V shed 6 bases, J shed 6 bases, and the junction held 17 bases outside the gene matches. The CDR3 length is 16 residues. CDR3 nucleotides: TGCAGCGTCGCACGTTTGTTAGCGGGTTCTGTCAATGAGCAGTTCTTC. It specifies CSVARLLAGSVNEQFF.

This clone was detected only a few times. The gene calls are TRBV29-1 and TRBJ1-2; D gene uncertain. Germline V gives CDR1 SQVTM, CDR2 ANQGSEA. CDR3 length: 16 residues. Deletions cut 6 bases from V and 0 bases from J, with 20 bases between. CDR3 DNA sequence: TGCAGCGTACAACAAGCGGGCCTACGGGCTAACTATGGCTACACCTTC. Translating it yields CSVQQAGLRANYGYTF. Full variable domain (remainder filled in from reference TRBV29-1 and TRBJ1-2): SAVISQKPSRDICQRGTSLTIQCQVDSQVTMMFWYRQQPGQSLTLIATANQGSEATYESGFVIDKFPISRPNLTFSTLTVSNMSPEDSSIYLCSVQQAGLRANYGYTFGSGTRLTVV.

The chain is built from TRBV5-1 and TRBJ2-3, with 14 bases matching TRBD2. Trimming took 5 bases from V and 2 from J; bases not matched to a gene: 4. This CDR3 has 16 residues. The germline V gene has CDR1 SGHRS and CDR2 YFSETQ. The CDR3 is CASSGGLAGATDTQYF. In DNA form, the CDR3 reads TGCGCCAGCAGTGGGGGACTAGCGGGAGCCACAGATACGCAGTATTTT.

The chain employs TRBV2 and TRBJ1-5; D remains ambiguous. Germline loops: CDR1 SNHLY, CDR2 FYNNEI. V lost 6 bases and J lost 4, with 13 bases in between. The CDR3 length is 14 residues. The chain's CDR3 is CASSPGLSNQPQHF. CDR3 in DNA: TGTGCCAGCAGCCCCGGACTATCAAATCAGCCCCAGCATTTT.

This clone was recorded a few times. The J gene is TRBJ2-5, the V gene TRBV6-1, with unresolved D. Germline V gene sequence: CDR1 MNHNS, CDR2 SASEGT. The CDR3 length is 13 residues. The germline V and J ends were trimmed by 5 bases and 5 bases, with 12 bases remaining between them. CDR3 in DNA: TGTGCCAGCAGTCAGGCACGACGGGAGACCCAGTACTTC. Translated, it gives CASSQARRETQYF.

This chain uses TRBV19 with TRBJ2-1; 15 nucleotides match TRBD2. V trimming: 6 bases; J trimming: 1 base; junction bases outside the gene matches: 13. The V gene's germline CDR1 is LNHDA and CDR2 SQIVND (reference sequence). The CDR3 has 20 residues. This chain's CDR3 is CASSPQPGTSGRTSYNEQFF. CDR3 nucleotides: TGTGCCAGTAGCCCCCAACCCGGGACTAGCGGGAGGACGTCCTACAATGAGCAGTTCTTC.

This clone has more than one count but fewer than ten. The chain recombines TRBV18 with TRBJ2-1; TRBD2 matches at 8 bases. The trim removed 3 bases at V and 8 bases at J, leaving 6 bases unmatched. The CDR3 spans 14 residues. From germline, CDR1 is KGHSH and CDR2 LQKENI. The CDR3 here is CASSPGVREDEQFF. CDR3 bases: TGTGCCAGCTCACCTGGCGTGCGGGAGGATGAGCAGTTCTTC.

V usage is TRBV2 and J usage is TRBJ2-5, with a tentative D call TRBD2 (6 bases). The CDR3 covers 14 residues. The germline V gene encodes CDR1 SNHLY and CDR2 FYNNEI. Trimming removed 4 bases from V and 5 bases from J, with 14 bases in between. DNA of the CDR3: TGTGCCAGCAGTGTGGGGGGTCGATATGAGACCCAGTACTTC. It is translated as CASSVGGRYETQYF.

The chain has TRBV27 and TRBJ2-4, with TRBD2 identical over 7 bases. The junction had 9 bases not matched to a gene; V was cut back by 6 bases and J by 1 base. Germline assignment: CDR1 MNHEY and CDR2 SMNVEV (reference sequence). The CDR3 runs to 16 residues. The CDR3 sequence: CASSHAGGYAKNIQYF. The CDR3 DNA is TGTGCCAGCAGCCACGCCGGGGGGTACGCCAAAAACATTCAGTACTTC.

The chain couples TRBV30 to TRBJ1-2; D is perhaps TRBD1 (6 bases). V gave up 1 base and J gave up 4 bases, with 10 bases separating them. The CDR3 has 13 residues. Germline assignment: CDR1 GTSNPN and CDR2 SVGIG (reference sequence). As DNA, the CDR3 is TGTGCCTGGAGTGCGAGGGGGGGCTATGGCTACACCTTC. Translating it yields CAWSARGGYGYTF.

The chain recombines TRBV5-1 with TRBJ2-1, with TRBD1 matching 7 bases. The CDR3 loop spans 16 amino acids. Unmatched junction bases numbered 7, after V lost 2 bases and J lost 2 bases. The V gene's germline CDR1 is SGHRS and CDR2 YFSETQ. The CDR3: CASSFQGDWTYNEQFF. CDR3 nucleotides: TGCGCCAGCAGCTTTCAGGGGGATTGGACCTACAATGAGCAGTTCTTC.

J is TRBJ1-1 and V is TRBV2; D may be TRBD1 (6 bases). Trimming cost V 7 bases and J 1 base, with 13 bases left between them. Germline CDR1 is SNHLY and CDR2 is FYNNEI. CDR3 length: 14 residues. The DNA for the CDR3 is TGTGCCAGCACCAATTCGGGACAGAACACTGAAGCTTTCTTT. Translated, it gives CASTNSGQNTEAFF. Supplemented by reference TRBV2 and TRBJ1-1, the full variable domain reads EPEVTQTPSHQVTQMGQEVILRCVPISNHLYFYWYRQILGQKVEFLVSFYNNEISEKSEIFDDQFSVERPDGSNFTLKIRSTKLEDSAMYFCASTNSGQNTEAFFGQGTRLTVV.

The CDR3 loop is CASRGTSGGTYNEQFF. CDR3 nucleotide sequence: TGTGCCAGCCGGGGGACTAGCGGAGGGACCTACAATGAGCAGTTCTTC. The J gene is TRBJ2-1, the V gene TRBV2; 11 bases are shared with TRBD2. With V trimmed by 8 bases and J by 2 bases, 8 bases remained unmatched. The CDR3 runs 16 residues. From germline, CDR1 is SNHLY and CDR2 FYNNEI.

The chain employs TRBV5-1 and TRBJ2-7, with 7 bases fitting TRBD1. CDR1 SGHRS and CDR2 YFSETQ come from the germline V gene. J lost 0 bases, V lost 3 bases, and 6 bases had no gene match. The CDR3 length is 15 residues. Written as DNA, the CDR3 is TGCGCCAGCAGCTCCACAGGGGCACCCTCCTACGAGCAGTACTTC. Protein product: CASSSTGAPSYEQYF. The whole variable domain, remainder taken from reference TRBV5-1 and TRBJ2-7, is KAGVTQTPRYLIKTRGQQVTLSCSPISGHRSVSWYQQTPGQGLQFLFEYFSETQRNKGNFPGRFSGRQFSNSRSEMNVSTLELGDSALYLCASSSTGAPSYEQYFGPGTRLTVT.

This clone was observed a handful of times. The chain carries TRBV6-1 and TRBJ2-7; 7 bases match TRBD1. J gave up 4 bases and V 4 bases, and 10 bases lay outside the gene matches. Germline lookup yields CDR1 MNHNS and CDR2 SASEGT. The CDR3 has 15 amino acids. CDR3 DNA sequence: TGTGCCAGCAGTGTCGAGGCAGGGGGTTGGTACGAGCAGTACTTC. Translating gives CASSVEAGGWYEQYF.

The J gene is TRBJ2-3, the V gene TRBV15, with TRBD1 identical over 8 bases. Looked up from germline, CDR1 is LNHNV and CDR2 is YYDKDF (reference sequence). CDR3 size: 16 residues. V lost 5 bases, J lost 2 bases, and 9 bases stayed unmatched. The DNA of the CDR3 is TGTGCCACCAGCGACACCGGACAGGGCTACACAGATACGCAGTATTTT. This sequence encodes CATSDTGQGYTDTQYF.

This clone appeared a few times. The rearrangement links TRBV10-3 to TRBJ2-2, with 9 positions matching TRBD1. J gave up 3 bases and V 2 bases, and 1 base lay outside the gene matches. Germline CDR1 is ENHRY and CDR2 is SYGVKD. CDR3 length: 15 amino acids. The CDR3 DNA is TGTGCCATCAGTGAGACAGGGGGCGACACCGGGGAGCTGTTTTTT. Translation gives CAISETGGDTGELFF.

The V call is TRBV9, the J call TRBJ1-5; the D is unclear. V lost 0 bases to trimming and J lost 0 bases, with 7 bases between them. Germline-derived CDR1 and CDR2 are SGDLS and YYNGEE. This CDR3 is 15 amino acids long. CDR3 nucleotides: TGTGCCAGCAGCGTAGCTCCTAATAGCAATCAGCCCCAGCATTTT. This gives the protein CASSVAPNSNQPQHF.

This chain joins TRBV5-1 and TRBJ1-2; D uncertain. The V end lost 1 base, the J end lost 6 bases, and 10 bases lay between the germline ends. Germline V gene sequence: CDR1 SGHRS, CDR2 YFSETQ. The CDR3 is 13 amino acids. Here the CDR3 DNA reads TGCGCCAGCAGCTTGCAGGATTCCAATGGCTACACCTTC. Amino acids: CASSLQDSNGYTF.

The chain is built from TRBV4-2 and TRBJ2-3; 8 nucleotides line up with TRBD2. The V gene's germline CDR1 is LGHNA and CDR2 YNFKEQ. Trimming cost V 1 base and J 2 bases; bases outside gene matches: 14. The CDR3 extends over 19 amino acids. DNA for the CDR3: TGTGCCAGCAGCCAAGCACGCCACGGCGGGGGGCCCCTCACAGATACGCAGTATTTT. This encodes CASSQARHGGGPLTDTQYF.

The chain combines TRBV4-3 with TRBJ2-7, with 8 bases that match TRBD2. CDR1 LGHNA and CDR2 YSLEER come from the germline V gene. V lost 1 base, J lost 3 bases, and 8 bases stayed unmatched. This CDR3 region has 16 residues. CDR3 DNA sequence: TGCGCCAGCAGCCAAGGGCCGGGGGGGGAGATCTACGAGCAGTACTTC. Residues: CASSQGPGGEIYEQYF.